Following are 20 T cell receptor beta chains from one sample sequenced in a study of T cell repertoires in cytomegalovirus infection. TCRdb analysed the reads with MiXCR anew, one entry per CDR3 protein. Of about 740,000 distinct CDR3 sequences in the sample, 35% were seen once. Sequencing was performed on PBMCs. The receptors here all came from a human donor in good health (CMV status not recorded). Some clones in this sample may be carry-over from other donors' samples.

The chain recombines TRBV6-6 with TRBJ2-5; the D call may be TRBD1 or TRBD2 (6 bases each). The germline CDR1 and CDR2 sequences are MNHNY and SVGAGI (reference sequence). V gave up 11 bases and J gave up 1 base, with 20 bases separating them. The CDR3 is 15 residues long. The CDR3 is CAGSYGGASQETQYF. In nucleotides, the CDR3 is TGTGCCGGGTCTTACGGGGGCGCCTCCCAAGAGACCCAGTACTTC.

This clonotype showed up just a few times. The chain carries TRBV7-2 and TRBJ2-5; D is perhaps TRBD2 (5 bases). V gave up 4 bases and J gave up 8 bases, with 17 bases separating them. The CDR3 has 14 residues. The germline V gene has CDR1 SGHTA and CDR2 FQGNSA. The CDR3 region is CASSSDKDGKTQYF. CDR3 in DNA: TGTGCCAGCAGCTCCGATAAAGACGGGAAAACCCAGTACTTC.

The chain recombines TRBV27 with TRBJ1-6; D call uncertain. Trimming pared 3 bases from V and 9 bases from J, leaving 12 bases between. Germline assignment: CDR1 MNHEY and CDR2 SMNVEV (reference sequence). The CDR3 loop spans 14 amino acids. The CDR3 region is CASSLGGRSSPLHF. The CDR3 DNA reads TGTGCCAGCAGTTTGGGAGGGAGAAGTTCACCCCTCCACTTT.

In its sample, this clonotype was seen many times. This chain connects TRBV7-2 to TRBJ1-5; possibly TRBD1 for D (5 bases). The V end was cut by 8 bases, the J end by 7 bases, with 18 bases between. The length of the CDR3 is 14 residues. The germline V gene encodes CDR1 SGHTA and CDR2 FQGNSA. DNA of the CDR3: TGTGCCAGCTACTCCAGGGAAAGTTGGCAGCCCCAGCATTTT. Protein product: CASYSRESWQPQHF.

Only one count was recorded for this clonotype. The chain combines TRBV10-3 with TRBJ2-3; the match to TRBD2 covers 9 bases. Germline trimming cut 7 bases from V and 2 bases from J; bases unmatched to any gene: 7. The CDR3 has 15 residues. From germline, CDR1 is ENHRY and CDR2 SYGVKD. The CDR3 bases are TGTGCCATCAAAGAGACTAGCGGATTCACAGATACGCAGTATTTT. Translating gives CAIKETSGFTDTQYF.

In the case of this clonotype: This CDR3 fails to terminate in the conserved phenylalanine or tryptophan, so it likely reflects a read error. The chain joins TRBV7-6 to TRBJ2-7; 7 nucleotides match TRBD1. Per the germline V gene, CDR1 is SGHVS and CDR2 is FNYEAQ. V trimming: 3 bases; J trimming: 3 bases; junction bases outside the gene matches: 14. This CDR3 is built from 17 residues. CDR3 nucleotide sequence: TGTGCCAGCAGCTTGGTCGACACAGGGGCTGCATTCTACGAGCAGTACTTA. Translated: CASSLVDTGAAFYEQYL.

The CDR3 protein is CASSYNSGTSYEQYF. The CDR3 DNA reads TGTGCCAGCAGTTACAACTCGGGAACCTCCTACGAGCAGTACTTC. The rearrangement joins TRBV6-6 to TRBJ2-7; a weak D match, TRBD2 (5 bases). The ends were cut back, 2 bases at V and 0 bases at J, with 11 bases in the middle. Germline loops: CDR1 MNHNY, CDR2 SVGAGI (reference sequence). The length of the CDR3 is 15 residues.

This clonotype appeared a few times. This chain uses TRBV7-2 with TRBJ2-3; 10 bases are a match to TRBD2. Germline-derived CDR1 and CDR2 are SGHTA and FQGNSA. The CDR3 is 17 residues long. The trim removed 1 base at V and 5 bases at J, leaving 9 bases unmatched. The CDR3 sequence: CASSLEIAGGSRDTQYF. CDR3 coding DNA: TGTGCCAGCAGCTTAGAGATAGCGGGGGGTTCGCGAGATACGCAGTATTTT. Drawing the rest from reference TRBV7-2 and TRBJ2-3, the complete variable domain is GAGVSQSPSNKVTEKGKDVELRCDPISGHTALYWYRQSLGQGLEFLIYFQGNSAPDKSGLPSDRFSAERTGGSVSTLTIQRTQQEDSAVYLCASSLEIAGGSRDTQYFGPGTRLTVL.

V gene TRBV28 combines with J gene TRBJ2-4; 12 nucleotides match TRBD1. V shed 3 bases and J 3 bases; nucleotides not matched to a gene: 12. Germline V CDR1 and CDR2: MDHEN, SYDVKM. This CDR3 is built from 19 residues. The CDR3 region has the DNA TGTGCCAGCAGTTTCCCGGGACAGGGGGCAGAGGTGGACAAAAACATTCAGTACTTC. This translates into CASSFPGQGAEVDKNIQYF.

This chain links TRBV20-1 with TRBJ2-2; the match to TRBD1 covers 9 bases. The V segment lost 7 bases and the J segment 1 base; nucleotides outside the gene matches: 7. The CDR3 length is 15 residues. Germline CDR1 reads DFQATT; CDR2 reads SNEGSKA (reference sequence). CDR3 bases: TGCAGTGTCTTCCTGGGACAGGGGAACACCGGGGAGCTGTTTTTT. It codes for CSVFLGQGNTGELFF.

This clonotype was seen a few times. The genes are TRBV20-1 and TRBJ2-7; D is unresolved. This CDR3 has 16 residues. The germline V gene encodes CDR1 DFQATT and CDR2 SNEGSKA (reference sequence). V was cut by 0 bases and J by 0 bases, with 15 bases left in between. The CDR3, as DNA: TGCAGTGCTAGAGATCCCAGAGGCAGCCCCTCCTACGAGCAGTACTTC. Amino acids: CSARDPRGSPSYEQYF.

This rearrangement joins TRBV6-2 or TRBV6-3 to TRBJ2-1; D perhaps matches TRBD2 (8 bases). V shed 7 bases and J shed 9 bases, with 31 bases lying between them. The germline CDR1 and CDR2 sequences are MNHEY and SVGEGT. The CDR3 spans 18 residues. The CDR3 here is CASIKGAPGLGKRPEQFF. The CDR3 region has the DNA TGTGCCAGCATCAAGGGGGCCCCGGGACTAGGGAAGCGGCCTGAGCAGTTCTTC.

The table lists this clonotype with a few counts. The chain recombines TRBV20-1 with TRBJ2-2; TRBD1 agrees at 8 bases. The CDR3 runs 18 residues. In germline, CDR1 is DFQATT, CDR2 SNEGSKA (reference sequence). J lost 4 bases, V lost 6 bases, and 19 bases had no gene match. CDR3 nucleotides: TGCAGTGCGCTCACAAGGCCTATCGGACAGGGAGGCACCGGGGAGCTGTTTTTT. Translated, it gives CSALTRPIGQGGTGELFF.

About this clonotype: The junction departs from the called germline gene at one end, perhaps through a read error. The gene calls are TRBV12-3 or TRBV12-4 and TRBJ2-1, with D possibly TRBD1 on 6 matching bases. The CDR3 consists of 9 residues. The CDR3 DNA follows: TGTGCCAGCAGTCCACAGGGTGAATTC. It specifies CASSPQGEF.

Only a few counts were recorded for this clonotype. The J gene is TRBJ2-7, the V gene TRBV12-3 or TRBV12-4, with 9 bases fitting TRBD1. This CDR3 has 17 residues. Unmatched junction bases numbered 13, after V lost 5 bases and J lost 2 bases. CDR3 residues: CASSKTPIRDRAYEQYF. CDR3 DNA sequence: TGTGCCAGCAGTAAAACCCCGATCCGGGACAGGGCCTACGAGCAGTACTTC.

The chain employs TRBV12-5 and TRBJ2-3, with D unclear. Germline values: CDR1 LGHNT, CDR2 FRNRAP. CDR3 size: 12 residues. Trimming shortened V by 7 bases and J by 2 bases, and 7 bases separated the two germline ends. The CDR3 nucleotides are TGTGCTAGTGCCTTTAACACAGATACGCAGTATTTT. Protein: CASAFNTDTQYF.

The chain employs TRBV28 and TRBJ1-2, with 8 bases that match TRBD1. CDR3 size: 15 residues. J lost 1 base, V lost 3 bases, and 4 bases had no gene match. CDR1 and CDR2 (germline): MDHEN, SYDVKM. In nucleotides, the CDR3 is TGTGCCAGCAGTTTGACAGGGGTCGTTAACTATGGCTACACCTTC. It specifies CASSLTGVVNYGYTF.

This clonotype was observed a handful of times. The J gene is TRBJ1-5, the V gene TRBV12-3 or TRBV12-4; D remains ambiguous. V lost 2 bases and J 6 bases, leaving 14 bases between the germline ends. The CDR3 consists of 15 residues. The CDR3 is CASSLYLRGGQPQHF. CDR3 DNA sequence: TGTGCCAGCAGTTTATATCTGCGTGGTGGTCAGCCCCAGCATTTT.

This clonotype was counted between two and nine times. One end of the junction is discordant with germline, which a read error may explain. The chain links TRBV11-2 to TRBJ2-7; tentative D call: TRBD1 (6 bases). This CDR3 has 15 amino acids. Germline V gene lookup returns CDR1 SGHAT and CDR2 FQNNGV. The CDR3 loop reads CASSVDRRFSYEQYF. In DNA form, the CDR3 reads TGTGCCAGCAGCGTAGACAGGCGGTTCTCCTACGAGCAGTACTTC.

V usage is TRBV28 and J usage is TRBJ1-2; unclear D gene. The V end lost 7 bases, the J end lost 4 bases, and 19 bases lay between the germline ends. The CDR3 extends over 15 amino acids. Germline-derived CDR1 and CDR2 are MDHEN and SYDVKM. The CDR3 region is CASNPYGGGFYGYTF. CDR3 coding DNA: TGTGCCAGCAATCCTTACGGCGGCGGATTCTATGGCTACACCTTC.